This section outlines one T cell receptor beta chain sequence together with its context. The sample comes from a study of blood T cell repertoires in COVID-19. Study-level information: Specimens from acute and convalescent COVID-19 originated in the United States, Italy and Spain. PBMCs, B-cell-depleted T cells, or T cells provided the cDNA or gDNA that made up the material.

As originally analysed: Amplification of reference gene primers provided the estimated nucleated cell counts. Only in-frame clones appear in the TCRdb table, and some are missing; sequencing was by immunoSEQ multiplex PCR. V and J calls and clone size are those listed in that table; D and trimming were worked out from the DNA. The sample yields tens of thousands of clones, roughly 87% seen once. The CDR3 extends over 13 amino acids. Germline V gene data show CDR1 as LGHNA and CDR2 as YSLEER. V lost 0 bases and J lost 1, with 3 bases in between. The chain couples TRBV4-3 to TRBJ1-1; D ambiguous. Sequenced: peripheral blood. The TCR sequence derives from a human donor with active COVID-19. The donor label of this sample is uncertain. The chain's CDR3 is CASSQDGNTEAFF. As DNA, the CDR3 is TGCGCCAGCAGCCAAGACGGGAACACTGAAGCTTTCTTT.